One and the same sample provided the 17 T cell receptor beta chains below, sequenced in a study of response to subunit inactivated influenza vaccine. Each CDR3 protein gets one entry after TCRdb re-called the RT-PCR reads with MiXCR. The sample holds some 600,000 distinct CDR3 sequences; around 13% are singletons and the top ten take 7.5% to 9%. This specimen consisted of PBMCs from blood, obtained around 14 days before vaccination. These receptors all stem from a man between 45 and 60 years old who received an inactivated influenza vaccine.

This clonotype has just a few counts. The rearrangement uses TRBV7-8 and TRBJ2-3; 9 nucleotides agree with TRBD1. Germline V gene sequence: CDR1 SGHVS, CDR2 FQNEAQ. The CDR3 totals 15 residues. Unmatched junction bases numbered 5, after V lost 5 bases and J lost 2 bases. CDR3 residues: CASSRDRVNTDTQYF. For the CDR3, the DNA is TGTGCCAGCAGCCGGGACAGGGTTAACACAGATACGCAGTATTTT.

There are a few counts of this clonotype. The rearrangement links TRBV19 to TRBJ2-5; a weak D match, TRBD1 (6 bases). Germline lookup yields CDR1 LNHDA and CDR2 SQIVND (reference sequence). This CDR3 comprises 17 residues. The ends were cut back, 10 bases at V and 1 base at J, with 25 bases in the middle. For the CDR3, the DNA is TGTGCCACCGCTATAGCTCGGGCGACAGGAATCCAAGAGACCCAGTACTTC. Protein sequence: CATAIARATGIQETQYF.

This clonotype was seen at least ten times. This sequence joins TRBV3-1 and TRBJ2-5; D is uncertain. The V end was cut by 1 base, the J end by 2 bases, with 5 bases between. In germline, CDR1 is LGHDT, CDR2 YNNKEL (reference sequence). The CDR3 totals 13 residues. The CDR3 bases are TGTGCCAGCAGCCAAGTACCACAAGAGACCCAGTACTTC. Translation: CASSQVPQETQYF.

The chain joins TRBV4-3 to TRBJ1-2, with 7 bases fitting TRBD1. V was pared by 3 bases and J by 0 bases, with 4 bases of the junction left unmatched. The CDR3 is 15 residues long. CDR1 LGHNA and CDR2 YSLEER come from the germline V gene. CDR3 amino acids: CASSQDRFTNYGYTF. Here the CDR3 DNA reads TGCGCCAGCAGCCAGGACAGGTTTACTAACTATGGCTACACCTTC.

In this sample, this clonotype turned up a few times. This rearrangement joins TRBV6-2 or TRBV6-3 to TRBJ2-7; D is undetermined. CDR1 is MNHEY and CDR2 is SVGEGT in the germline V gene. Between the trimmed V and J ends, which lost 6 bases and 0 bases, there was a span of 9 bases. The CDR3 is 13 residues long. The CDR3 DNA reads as TGTGCCAGCAGCCCGGCGAGCTCCTACGAGCAGTACTTC. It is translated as CASSPASSYEQYF.

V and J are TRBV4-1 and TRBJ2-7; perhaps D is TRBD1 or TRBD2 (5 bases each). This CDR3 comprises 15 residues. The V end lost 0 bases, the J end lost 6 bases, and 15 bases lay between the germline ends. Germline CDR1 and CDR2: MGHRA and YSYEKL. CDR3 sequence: CASSQDVGTSGEQYF. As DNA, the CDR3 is TGCGCCAGCAGCCAAGATGTTGGGACGTCGGGCGAGCAGTACTTC.

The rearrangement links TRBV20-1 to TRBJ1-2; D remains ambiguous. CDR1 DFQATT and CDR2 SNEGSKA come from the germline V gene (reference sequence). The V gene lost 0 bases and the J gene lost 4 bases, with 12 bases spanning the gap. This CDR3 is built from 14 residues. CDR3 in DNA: TGCAGTGCTAGAGATGGCGGGAGTTCCTATGGCTACACCTTC. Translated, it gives CSARDGGSSYGYTF.

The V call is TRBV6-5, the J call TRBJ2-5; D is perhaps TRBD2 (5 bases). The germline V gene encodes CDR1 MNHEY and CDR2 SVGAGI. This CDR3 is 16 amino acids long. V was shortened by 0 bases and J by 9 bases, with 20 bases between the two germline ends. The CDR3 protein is CASSYSKVGGLEAQYF. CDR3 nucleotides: TGTGCCAGCAGTTACTCGAAAGTGGGTGGTTTGGAGGCCCAGTACTTC.

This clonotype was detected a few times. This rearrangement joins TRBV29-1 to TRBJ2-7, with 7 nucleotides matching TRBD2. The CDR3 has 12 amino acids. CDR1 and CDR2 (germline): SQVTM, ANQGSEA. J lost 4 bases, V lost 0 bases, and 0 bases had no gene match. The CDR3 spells CSVEEGGYEQYF. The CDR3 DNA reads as TGCAGCGTTGAAGAGGGGGGGTACGAGCAGTACTTC.

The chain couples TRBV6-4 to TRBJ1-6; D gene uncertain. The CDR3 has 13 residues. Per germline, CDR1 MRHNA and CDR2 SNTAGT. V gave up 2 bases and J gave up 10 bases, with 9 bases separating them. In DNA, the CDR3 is TGTGCCAGCAGTGACGGCGTCGGATCACCCCTCCACTTT. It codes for CASSDGVGSPLHF.

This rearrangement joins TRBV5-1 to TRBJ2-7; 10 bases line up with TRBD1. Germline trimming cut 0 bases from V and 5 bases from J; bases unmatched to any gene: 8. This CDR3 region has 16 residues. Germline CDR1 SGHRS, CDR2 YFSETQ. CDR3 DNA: TGCGCCAGCAGCTTGGAGGGGACAGGGGTCCCGAACGAGCAGTACTTC. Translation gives CASSLEGTGVPNEQYF. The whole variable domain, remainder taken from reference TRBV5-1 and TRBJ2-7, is KAGVTQTPRYLIKTRGQQVTLSCSPISGHRSVSWYQQTPGQGLQFLFEYFSETQRNKGNFPGRFSGRQFSNSRSEMNVSTLELGDSALYLCASSLEGTGVPNEQYFGPGTRLTVT.

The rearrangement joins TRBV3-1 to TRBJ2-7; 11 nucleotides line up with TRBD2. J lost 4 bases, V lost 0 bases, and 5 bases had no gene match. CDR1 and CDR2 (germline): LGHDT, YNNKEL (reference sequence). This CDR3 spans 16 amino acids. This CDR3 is CASSQDGTSGRYEQYF. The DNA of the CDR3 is TGTGCCAGCAGCCAAGATGGAACTAGCGGGAGATACGAGCAGTACTTC.

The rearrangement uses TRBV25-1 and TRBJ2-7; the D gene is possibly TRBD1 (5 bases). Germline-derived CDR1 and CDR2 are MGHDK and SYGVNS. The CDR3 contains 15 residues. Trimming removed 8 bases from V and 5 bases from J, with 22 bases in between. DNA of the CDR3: TGTGCCAGCGCCCCATGGGGCAGGGTTGGCCACGAGCAGTACTTC. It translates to CASAPWGRVGHEQYF.

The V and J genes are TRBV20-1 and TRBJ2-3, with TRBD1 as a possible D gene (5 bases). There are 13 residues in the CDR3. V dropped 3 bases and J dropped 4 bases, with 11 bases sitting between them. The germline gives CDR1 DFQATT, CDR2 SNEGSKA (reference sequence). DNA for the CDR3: TGCAGTGCTAGGACAGATAAATCAGATACGCAGTATTTT. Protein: CSARTDKSDTQYF.

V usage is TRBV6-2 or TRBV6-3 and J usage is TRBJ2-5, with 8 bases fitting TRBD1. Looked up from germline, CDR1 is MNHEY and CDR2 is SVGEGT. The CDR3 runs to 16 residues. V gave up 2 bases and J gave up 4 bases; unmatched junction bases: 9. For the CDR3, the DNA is TGTGCCAGCAGTTACCCGCGGACAGGGAGGATAGAGACCCAGTACTTC. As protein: CASSYPRTGRIETQYF.

The CDR3 loop is CSARPRQGPLVDTQYF. CDR3 coding DNA: TGCAGTGCTAGACCGCGACAGGGGCCGCTAGTGGATACGCAGTATTTT. The genes are TRBV20-1 and TRBJ2-3; 8 nucleotides line up with TRBD1. This CDR3 contains 16 residues. The V segment lost 2 bases and the J segment 6 bases; nucleotides outside the gene matches: 13. Germline V gene lookup returns CDR1 DFQATT and CDR2 SNEGSKA (reference sequence).

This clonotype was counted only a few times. The CDR3 spells CASSLEPHLNEQFF. The CDR3 DNA is TGCGCCAGCAGCCTTGAACCCCACCTCAATGAGCAGTTCTTC. V usage is TRBV5-1 and J usage is TRBJ2-1; D call uncertain. V lost 4 bases to trimming and J lost 6 bases, with 14 bases between them. CDR3 length equals 14 residues. The germline V gene encodes CDR1 SGHRS and CDR2 YFSETQ. Full variable domain (outside the CDR3, taken from reference TRBV5-1 and TRBJ2-1): KAGVTQTPRYLIKTRGQQVTLSCSPISGHRSVSWYQQTPGQGLQFLFEYFSETQRNKGNFPGRFSGRQFSNSRSEMNVSTLELGDSALYLCASSLEPHLNEQFFGPGTRLTVL.